What follows are 23 T cell receptor beta chains derived from one specimen sequenced in a study of cytomegalovirus exposure and HLA in healthy donors. This PCR relied on a set of 60 Vbeta primers and 13 Jbeta primers. Sequencing used immunoSEQ multiplex PCR; TCRdb keeps in-frame clones, though not all of them. The sample has 130,000 or so clones; 70% to 80% are singletons. Sequenced material: PBMCs. The receptors derive from a female donor in good health and CMV-seronegative.

This chain links TRBV4-3 with TRBJ2-1, with 7 positions matching TRBD2. After removal of 2 bases from V and 0 bases from J, the junction contained 4 bases not matched to a gene. CDR3 length: 16 amino acids. In germline, CDR1 is LGHNA, CDR2 YSLEER. For the CDR3, the DNA is TGCGCCAGCAGCCAACAACTAGCGATCTCCTACAATGAGCAGTTCTTC. It encodes CASSQQLAISYNEQFF.

The V call is TRBV27, the J call TRBJ2-7; 12 bases fit TRBD2. Per the germline V gene, CDR1 is MNHEY and CDR2 is SMNVEV (reference sequence). The CDR3 is 15 residues long. After removal of 6 bases from V and 3 bases from J, the junction contained 6 bases not matched to a gene. The CDR3 sequence: CASRSLAGGVYEQYF. The CDR3 bases are TGTGCCAGCAGGTCTCTAGCGGGAGGGGTCTACGAGCAGTACTTC.

V is TRBV7-8 and J is TRBJ2-5; D not resolved. The CDR3 loop spans 14 amino acids. Per germline, CDR1 SGHVS and CDR2 FQNEAQ. V was pared by 5 bases and J by 1 base, with 11 bases between. The CDR3 is CASSAFQVQETQYF. CDR3 coding DNA: TGTGCCAGCAGCGCTTTCCAGGTCCAAGAGACCCAGTACTTC.

In the case of this clone: The same CDR3 can be traced to other DNA sequences in this sample. The chain combines TRBV4-3 with TRBJ1-1, with TRBD1 identical over 7 bases. Germline assignment: CDR1 LGHNA and CDR2 YSLEER. The CDR3 is 16 amino acids. The V gene end was trimmed by 5 bases and the J gene end by 1 base; junction bases not matched to a gene: 10. CDR3 loop: CASSAGGMDRNTEAFF. In nucleotides, the CDR3 is TGCGCCAGCAGCGCAGGGGGGATGGACCGGAACACTGAAGCTTTCTTT.

The rearrangement links TRBV5-1 to TRBJ2-1; possibly TRBD1 for D (6 bases). V shed 0 bases and J shed 3 bases, with 10 bases lying between them. Germline CDR1 is SGHRS and CDR2 is YFSETQ. There are 15 residues in the CDR3. Written as DNA, the CDR3 is TGCGCCAGCAGCTTGGCGGGACAAAACTACAATGAGCAGTTCTTC. Its translation is CASSLAGQNYNEQFF.

The rearrangement joins TRBV6-1 to TRBJ2-7; D might be TRBD2 (7 bases). V lost 10 bases and J lost 2, with 15 bases in between. Germline lookup yields CDR1 MNHNS and CDR2 SASEGT. There are 13 residues in the CDR3. As DNA, the CDR3 is TGTGCCACTTTCAAGGGGGGGACCTACGAGCAGTACTTC. Protein sequence: CATFKGGTYEQYF.

The J gene is TRBJ2-1, the V gene TRBV21-1; TRBD2 is the table's D call and was not checked against the DNA. TRBV21-1 is labeled a pseudogene. This CDR3 region has 17 residues. The DNA of the CDR3 is TGTGCCAGCAGCAAAGCGCATAGCGGGAGGGCCGAAAATGAGCAGTTCTTC. Its translation: CASSKAHSGRAENEQFF.

The CDR3 nucleotides are TGCGCCAGCAGCTTGGCACTGTACAATGAGCAGTTCTTC. Its protein product is CASSLALYNEQFF. V is TRBV5-1 and J is TRBJ2-1; D call uncertain. Looked up from germline, CDR1 is SGHRS and CDR2 is YFSETQ. The CDR3 runs 13 residues. Trimming stripped 0 bases from V and 4 bases from J, with 5 bases between. The full variable domain, with the rest looked up from reference TRBV5-1 and TRBJ2-1, is KAGVTQTPRYLIKTRGQQVTLSCSPISGHRSVSWYQQTPGQGLQFLFEYFSETQRNKGNFPGRFSGRQFSNSRSEMNVSTLELGDSALYLCASSLALYNEQFFGPGTRLTVL.

In this sample, this clone turned up once. This chain uses TRBV6-1 with TRBJ1-4, with D hard to call. From germline, CDR1 is MNHNS and CDR2 SASEGT. The CDR3 is made up of 14 amino acids. V was clipped by 5 bases and J by 15 bases, with 22 bases between them. The CDR3 is CASSSQGGSPDLFF. The CDR3, as DNA: TGTGCCAGCAGTTCTCAAGGAGGGTCCCCTGATTTGTTTTTT.

The rearrangement links TRBV9 to TRBJ2-3, with 7 bases fitting TRBD2. The CDR3 loop spans 14 amino acids. Losses at the gene ends were 0 bases for V and 5 bases for J; bases not matched to a gene: 3. CDR1 SGDLS and CDR2 YYNGEE come from the germline V gene. The CDR3 reads CASSVVIAGDTQYF. The CDR3 DNA reads as TGTGCCAGCAGCGTAGTGATAGCGGGAGATACGCAGTATTTT. The whole variable domain, filled in from reference TRBV9 and TRBJ2-3, reads DSGVTQTPKHLITATGQRVTLRCSPRSGDLSVYWYQQSLDQGLQFLIQYYNGEERAKGNILERFSAQQFPDLHSELNLSSLELGDSALYFCASSVVIAGDTQYFGPGTRLTVL.

On this clone itself: At one end the junction does not follow the germline gene, possibly because of a read error. The V call is TRBV7-7, the J call TRBJ2-1; D is undetermined. The V gene's germline CDR1 is SSHAT and CDR2 FNYEAQ (reference sequence). The CDR3 extends over 15 amino acids. The CDR3 coding sequence is TGTGCTAGCAGCCACTCTTCTGTCTCCTACAATGAGCAGTTCTTC. As protein: CASSHSSVSYNEQFF.

The J gene is TRBJ2-7, the V gene TRBV6-5; 9 bases fit TRBD1. Germline V lookup: CDR1 MNHEY, CDR2 SVGAGI. Unmatched junction bases numbered 5, after V lost 5 bases and J lost 0 bases. This CDR3 spans 15 amino acids. CDR3 loop: CASSTGTGYSYEQYF. The CDR3 DNA reads TGTGCCAGCAGTACCGGGACAGGGTACTCCTACGAGCAGTACTTC.

With regard to this clone: Other DNA sequences in this sample translate to the same CDR3. The chain employs TRBV28 and TRBJ2-5; TRBD1 agrees at 7 bases. This CDR3 spans 13 amino acids. The V gene's germline CDR1 is MDHEN and CDR2 SYDVKM. V was clipped by 6 bases and J by 1 base; unmatched bases: 2. The CDR3 loop is CASRRQGQETQYF. The CDR3 bases are TGTGCCAGCAGGAGACAGGGCCAAGAGACCCAGTACTTC.

This chain connects TRBV7-2 to TRBJ2-7; no firm D call. V was trimmed by 1 base and J by 4 bases, leaving 14 bases between them. The germline gives CDR1 SGHTA, CDR2 FQGNSA. There are 15 residues in the CDR3. For the CDR3, the DNA is TGTGCCAGCAGCTTAGGCGGTCCAGCTGATTACGAGCAGTACTTC. It encodes CASSLGGPADYEQYF.

The rearrangement joins TRBV19 to TRBJ2-5; 12 positions agree with TRBD1. The end of the DNA fits TRBJ2-7 better, so the J call may be wrong. This CDR3 has 16 residues. Germline V lookup: CDR1 LNHDA, CDR2 SQIVND (reference sequence). CDR3 residues: CASSNPGQGATYEQYF. The CDR3, as DNA: TGTGCCAGTAGCAATCCGGGACAGGGGGCCACCTACGAGCAGTACTTC.

J is TRBJ2-3 and V is TRBV5-1; 12 bases fit TRBD2. The CDR3 contains 15 residues. V trimming: 0 bases; J trimming: 6 bases; junction bases outside the gene matches: 2. CDR1 and CDR2 (germline): SGHRS, YFSETQ. The CDR3 sequence is CASSLGTSGKDTQYF. CDR3 DNA sequence: TGCGCCAGCAGCTTGGGGACTAGCGGGAAGGATACGCAGTATTTT.

V gene TRBV25-1 combines with J gene TRBJ2-3, with D possibly matching TRBD1 (5 bases). This CDR3 region has 15 residues. In germline, CDR1 is MGHDK, CDR2 SYGVNS. Trimming left V 5 bases short and J 2 bases short, with 14 bases between. CDR3 coding DNA: TGTGCCAGCAGTAACCAGGGAAGGGTCACAGATACGCAGTATTTT. Translation gives CASSNQGRVTDTQYF.

The chain recombines TRBV19 with TRBJ2-7; 13 bases line up with TRBD2. Germline-derived CDR1 and CDR2 are LNHDA and SQIVND (reference sequence). The CDR3 contains 13 residues. The V segment lost 10 bases and the J segment 6 bases; nucleotides outside the gene matches: 6. The CDR3 is CATGGLAGSEQYF. The CDR3, as DNA: TGTGCCACCGGGGGACTAGCGGGATCCGAGCAGTACTTC.

The rearrangement links TRBV6-1 to TRBJ2-1; 10 bases are a match to TRBD2. The germline gives CDR1 MNHNS, CDR2 SASEGT. J gave up 7 bases and V 4 bases, and 7 bases lay outside the gene matches. This CDR3 is built from 15 residues. The CDR3 nucleotides read TGTGCCAGCAGTGTGCTAGCGGGAGATCGGAATGAGCAGTTCTTC. This gives the protein CASSVLAGDRNEQFF.

V gene TRBV5-1 combines with J gene TRBJ2-1; D remains ambiguous. The CDR3 contains 15 residues. Germline assignment: CDR1 SGHRS and CDR2 YFSETQ. Trimming took off 0 bases at V and 3 bases at J, with 10 bases between the two ends. The CDR3 reads CASSLVSPNYNEQFF. In DNA, the CDR3 is TGCGCCAGCAGCTTGGTCAGTCCCAACTACAATGAGCAGTTCTTC.

The chain uses TRBV5-1 and TRBJ2-1; 8 nucleotides align to TRBD2. CDR1 and CDR2 (germline): SGHRS, YFSETQ. The CDR3 spans 15 residues. The junction had 6 bases not matched to a gene; V was cut back by 4 bases and J by 3 bases. DNA for the CDR3: TGCGCCAGCAGCGTCGTGACTAGCGACTACAATGAGCAGTTCTTC. Protein sequence: CASSVVTSDYNEQFF.

This chain connects TRBV5-8 to TRBJ2-1; TRBD2 might be the D (6 bases). The germline CDR1 and CDR2 sequences are SGHTS and YDEGEE. Trimming shortened V by 0 bases and J by 5 bases, and 12 bases separated the two germline ends. The CDR3 consists of 15 residues. The CDR3 region is CASSLELARDNEQFF. CDR3 bases: TGTGCCAGCAGCTTGGAACTAGCCAGAGACAATGAGCAGTTCTTC.

The chain uses TRBV6-5 and TRBJ2-7; 7 bases align to TRBD1. Unmatched junction bases numbered 5, after V lost 5 bases and J lost 1 base. The CDR3 totals 14 residues. Looked up from germline, CDR1 is MNHEY and CDR2 is SVGAGI. The CDR3 region has the DNA TGTGCCAGCAGTGCCGGGACAGCTTCCTACGAGCAGTACTTC. Translation gives CASSAGTASYEQYF.